This T cell receptor (beta chain) was identified in a study of blood T cell repertoires in COVID-19. Study summary: COVID-19 samples, acute and convalescent, were from the United States, Italy and Spain. Sample material is recorded as cDNA or gDNA derived from T cells, B-cell-depleted T cells, or PBMCs.

Patients of the Seattle cohort, enrolled during active infection, were followed longitudinally. In the authors' workflow: Reference gene primer amplification gave estimated nucleated cell counts. The assay was immunoSEQ multiplex PCR, and TCRdb's table has in-frame clones only and misses some. V and J calls plus clone size are reproduced from that table; the DNA served to infer D and trimming. In the table there are about 350,000 clones, approximately 90% of which are singletons. The trim removed 4 bases at V and 3 bases at J, leaving 4 bases unmatched. The CDR3 contains 15 residues. CDR1 is SGHTA, CDR2 FQGTGA, per germline.

Material: peripheral blood. The sequence came from a man aged 25 to 40 with COVID-19, enrolled during active disease. The J gene is TRBJ1-4, the V gene TRBV7-3, with TRBD1 identical over 8 bases. CDR3 sequence: CASSSGGQANEKLFF. In nucleotides, the CDR3 is TGTGCCAGCAGCTCCGGGGGACAGGCTAATGAAAAACTGTTTTTT.